The 8 T cell receptor beta chains listed next were all sequenced from one sample in a study of blood T cells in healthy people across ages. Through a sample-barcoded 5' primer and a J-beta primer mix, a second PCR was run for roughly 6 to 12 cycles. TCRdb ran MiXCR on the 5' RACE reads and lists one entry per CDR3 protein. The data show more than 650,000 distinct CDR3 sequences, about 53% seen once. Sample: blood. These receptors originate from a man older than 75 in good health.

V is TRBV4-2 and J is TRBJ1-5; D not resolved. Trimming left V 2 bases short and J 6 bases short, with 20 bases between. The CDR3 is 17 residues long. Germline lookup yields CDR1 LGHNA and CDR2 YNFKEQ. The CDR3 nucleotides are TGTGCCAGCAGCCAAAGGAAAACGGGCCCGAGTCCTCAGCCCCAGCATTTT. Encoded protein: CASSQRKTGPSPQPQHF.

This rearrangement joins TRBV5-1 to TRBJ2-7; 8 bases align to TRBD2. Unmatched junction bases numbered 10, after V lost 4 bases and J lost 1 base. CDR1 and CDR2 from the germline V gene are SGHRS and YFSETQ. The CDR3 has 16 amino acids. The CDR3 sequence is CASSPGLLAGSYEQYF. The CDR3 DNA follows: TGCGCCAGCAGCCCCGGTCTGCTAGCGGGTTCCTACGAGCAGTACTTC. Full variable domain (remainder filled in from reference TRBV5-1 and TRBJ2-7): KAGVTQTPRYLIKTRGQQVTLSCSPISGHRSVSWYQQTPGQGLQFLFEYFSETQRNKGNFPGRFSGRQFSNSRSEMNVSTLELGDSALYLCASSPGLLAGSYEQYFGPGTRLTVT.

The V and J genes are TRBV5-1 and TRBJ1-4, with D maybe TRBD1 (5 bases). The CDR3 has 15 residues. V was pared by 1 base and J by 8 bases, with 15 bases between. The germline CDR1 and CDR2 sequences are SGHRS and YFSETQ. CDR3 nucleotides: TGCGCCAGCAGCTTGTCGAACAGGAGGGGCGAAAAACTGTTTTTT. Translating gives CASSLSNRRGEKLFF.

J is TRBJ2-1 and V is TRBV20-1, with D hard to call. Trimming took off 3 bases at V and 9 bases at J, with 6 bases between the two ends. The length of the CDR3 is 10 residues. Germline V CDR1 and CDR2: DFQATT, SNEGSKA (reference sequence). Here the CDR3 reads CSARTSEQFF. CDR3 DNA: TGCAGTGCTAGGACGTCTGAGCAGTTCTTC.

This chain uses TRBV18 with TRBJ2-5; 8 positions match TRBD2. The J call may be mistaken, given a closer DNA end match to TRBJ2-7. The CDR3 consists of 14 residues. Germline values: CDR1 KGHSH, CDR2 LQKENI. This CDR3 is CASSPGTSNYEQYF. CDR3 bases: TGTGCCAGCTCACCCGGGACTAGTAACTACGAGCAGTACTTC.

In nucleotides, the CDR3 is TGCGCCAGCAGCCAAGAAGGGGGAGAGCACAGATACGCGTATTTT. Its protein is CASSQEGGEHRYAYF. The chain joins TRBV4-1 to TRBJ2-3, with TRBD1 as a possible D gene (6 bases). Germline V lookup: CDR1 MGHRA, CDR2 YSYEKL. The CDR3 runs 15 residues. Trimming left V 0 bases short and J 14 bases short, with 21 bases between.

The J gene is TRBJ2-3, the V gene TRBV5-1; TRBD2 matches 8 bases. Trimming removed 4 bases from V and 1 base from J; junction bases left unmatched: 5. The germline V gene encodes CDR1 SGHRS and CDR2 YFSETQ. The CDR3 sequence is 15 residues long. The CDR3 DNA follows: TGCGCCAGCAGCAATTCGGGAGGGCGCACAGATACGCAGTATTTT. It translates to CASSNSGGRTDTQYF.

This clonotype was seen a few times. The chain has TRBV21-1 and TRBJ2-7; TRBD2 is the table's D call, not checked against the DNA. TRBV21-1 is a recognized pseudogene. The CDR3 is 18 amino acids. For the CDR3, the DNA is TGTGCCAGCAGTCGGACTAGCGGGAGGGCCCGACCAAGCTACGAGCAGTACTTC. Amino acid sequence: CASSRTSGRARPSYEQYF.